This T cell receptor beta chain was identified during a study of CD8+ T cells in alopecia areata. Across the study: People stayed on tofacitinib for 6 to 18 months, then stopped the drug for 6 months.

Noted treatment: oral pan-JAK inhibitor, 5-10 mg twice daily. Isolated RNA was reverse transcribed into cDNA used as the sequencing template. Repertoires were generated with immunoSEQ multiplex PCR, while TCRdb's copy carries only in-frame clones and drops some. The data show about 120,000 clones, with less than 60% seen just once and 3% to 4% held by the top ten. Germline CDR1 is GTSNPN and CDR2 is SVGIG (reference sequence). The CDR3 sequence is 12 residues long. V was trimmed by 5 bases and J by 0 bases, leaving 7 bases between them. This rearrangement joins TRBV30 to TRBJ1-1; D uncertain. The starting material was CD4+ T cells sorted from blood, obtained at week 24, from a patient treated with tofacitinib. This TCR derives from a human donor with alopecia areata. The CDR3 protein is CAWGSMNTEAFF. The DNA for the CDR3 is TGTGCCTGGGGCAGCATGAACACTGAAGCTTTCTTT.